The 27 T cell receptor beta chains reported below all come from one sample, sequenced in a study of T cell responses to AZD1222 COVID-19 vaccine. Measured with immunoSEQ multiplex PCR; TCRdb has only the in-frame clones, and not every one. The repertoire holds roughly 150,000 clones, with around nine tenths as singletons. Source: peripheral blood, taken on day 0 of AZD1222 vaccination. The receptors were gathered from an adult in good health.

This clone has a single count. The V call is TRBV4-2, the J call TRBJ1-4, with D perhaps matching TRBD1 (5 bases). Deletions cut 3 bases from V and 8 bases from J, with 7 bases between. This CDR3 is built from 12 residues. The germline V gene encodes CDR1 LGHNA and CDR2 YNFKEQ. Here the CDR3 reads CASSQDIEKLFF. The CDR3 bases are TGTGCCAGCAGCCAGGACATCGAAAAACTGTTTTTT.

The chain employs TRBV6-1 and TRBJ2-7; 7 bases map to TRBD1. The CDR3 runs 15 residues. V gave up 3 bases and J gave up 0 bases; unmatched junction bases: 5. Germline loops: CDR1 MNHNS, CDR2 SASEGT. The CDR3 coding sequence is TGTGCCAGCAGTGATTCGACAGGGAACTCCTACGAGCAGTACTTC. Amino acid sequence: CASSDSTGNSYEQYF.

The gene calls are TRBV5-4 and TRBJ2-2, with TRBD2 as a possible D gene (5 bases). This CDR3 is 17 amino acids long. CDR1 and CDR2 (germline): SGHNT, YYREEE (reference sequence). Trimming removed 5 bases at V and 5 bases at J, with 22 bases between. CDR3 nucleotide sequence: TGTGCCAGCAGTCTCGGGATAGCCAGAGCCAGAACCGGGGAGCTGTTTTTT. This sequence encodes CASSLGIARARTGELFF.

The CDR3: CASSFLGPGNTIYF. The DNA of the CDR3 is TGTGCCAGCAGTTTCTTGGGGCCTGGAAACACCATATATTTT. The V and J genes are TRBV27 and TRBJ1-3; tentative D call: TRBD1 (5 bases). CDR3 length equals 14 residues. Looked up from germline, CDR1 is MNHEY and CDR2 is SMNVEV (reference sequence). The germline V and J ends were trimmed by 3 bases and 2 bases, with 8 bases remaining between them.

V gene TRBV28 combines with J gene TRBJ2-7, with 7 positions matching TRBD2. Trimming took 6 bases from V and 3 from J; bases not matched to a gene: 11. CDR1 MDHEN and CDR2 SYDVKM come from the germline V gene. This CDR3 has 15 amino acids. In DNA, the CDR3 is TGTGCCAGCAGCCTAGTGGCGGGAGAGCACTACGAGCAGTACTTC. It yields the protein CASSLVAGEHYEQYF.

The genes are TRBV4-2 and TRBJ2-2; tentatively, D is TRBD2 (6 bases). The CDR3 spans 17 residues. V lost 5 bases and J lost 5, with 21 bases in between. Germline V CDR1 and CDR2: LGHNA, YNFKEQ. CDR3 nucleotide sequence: TGTGCCAGCAGCTCCGCTAATGGACTACCTCCAACCGGGGAGCTGTTTTTT. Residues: CASSSANGLPPTGELFF.

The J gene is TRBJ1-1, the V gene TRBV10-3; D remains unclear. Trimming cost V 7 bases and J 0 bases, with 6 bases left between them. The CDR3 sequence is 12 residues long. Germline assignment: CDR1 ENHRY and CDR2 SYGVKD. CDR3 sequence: CAIKQLNTEAFF. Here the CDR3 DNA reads TGTGCCATCAAACAGCTGAACACTGAAGCTTTCTTT.

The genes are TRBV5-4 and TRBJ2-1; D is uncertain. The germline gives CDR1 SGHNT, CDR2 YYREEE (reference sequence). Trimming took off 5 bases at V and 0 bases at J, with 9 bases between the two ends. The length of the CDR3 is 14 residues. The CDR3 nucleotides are TGTGCCAGCAGTTCGGGTAGCTCCTACAATGAGCAGTTCTTC. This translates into CASSSGSSYNEQFF.

The CDR3 protein is CATSDPGLAGVLANEQFF. The CDR3 nucleotides read TGTGCCACCAGTGATCCCGGACTAGCGGGAGTATTGGCCAATGAGCAGTTCTTC. J is TRBJ2-1 and V is TRBV24-1; 13 positions agree with TRBD2. The CDR3 runs 18 residues. With V trimmed by 3 bases and J by 6 bases, 10 bases remained unmatched. Germline lookup yields CDR1 KGHDR and CDR2 SFDVKD.

For the CDR3, the DNA is TGTGCCAGCAGTTTAGGGCGGGGGAGCTCCTACAATGAGCAGTTCTTC. It codes for CASSLGRGSSYNEQFF. The rearrangement links TRBV27 to TRBJ2-1; TRBD2 matches at 7 bases. This CDR3 contains 16 residues. Germline loops: CDR1 MNHEY, CDR2 SMNVEV (reference sequence). Trimming cost V 2 bases and J 0 bases; bases outside gene matches: 4.

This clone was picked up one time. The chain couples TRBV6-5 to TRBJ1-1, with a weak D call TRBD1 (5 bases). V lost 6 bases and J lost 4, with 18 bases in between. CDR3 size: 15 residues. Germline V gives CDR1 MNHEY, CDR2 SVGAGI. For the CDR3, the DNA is TGTGCCAGCAGGATTCTATCCAGTGGGGGCACTGAAGCTTTCTTT. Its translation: CASRILSSGGTEAFF.

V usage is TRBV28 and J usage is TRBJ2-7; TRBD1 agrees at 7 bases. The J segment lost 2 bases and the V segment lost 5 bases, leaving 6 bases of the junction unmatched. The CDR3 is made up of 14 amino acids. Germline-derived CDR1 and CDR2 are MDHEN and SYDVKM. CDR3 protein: CASSTSGGAYEQYF. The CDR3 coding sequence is TGTGCCAGCAGTACCTCAGGGGGAGCCTACGAGCAGTACTTC.

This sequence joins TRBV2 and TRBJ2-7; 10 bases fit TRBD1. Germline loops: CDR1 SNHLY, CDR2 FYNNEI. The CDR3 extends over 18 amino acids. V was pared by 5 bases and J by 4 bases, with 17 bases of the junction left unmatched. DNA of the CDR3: TGTGCCAGCAGTTACATCATCGCCGGGACAGGGGTTAGGTACGAGCAGTACTTC. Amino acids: CASSYIIAGTGVRYEQYF.

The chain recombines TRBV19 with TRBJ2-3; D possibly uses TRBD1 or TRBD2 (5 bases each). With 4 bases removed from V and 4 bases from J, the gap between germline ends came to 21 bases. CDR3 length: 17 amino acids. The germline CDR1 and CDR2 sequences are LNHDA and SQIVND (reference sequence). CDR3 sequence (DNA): TGTGCCAGTAGTAGAAGGGGTCTCGCGGAGGAGCCAGATACGCAGTATTTT. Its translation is CASSRRGLAEEPDTQYF.

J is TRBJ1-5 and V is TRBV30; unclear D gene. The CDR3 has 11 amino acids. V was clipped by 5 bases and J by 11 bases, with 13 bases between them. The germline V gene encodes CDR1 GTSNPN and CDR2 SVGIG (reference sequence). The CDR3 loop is CAWGEGSAQHF. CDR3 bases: TGTGCCTGGGGGGAGGGATCGGCCCAGCATTTT.

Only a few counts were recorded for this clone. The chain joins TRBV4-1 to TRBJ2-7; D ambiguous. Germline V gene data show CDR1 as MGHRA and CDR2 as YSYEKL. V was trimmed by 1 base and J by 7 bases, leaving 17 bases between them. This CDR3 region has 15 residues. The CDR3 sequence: CASSQGSQTLVEQYF. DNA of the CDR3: TGCGCCAGCAGCCAAGGATCTCAGACATTGGTGGAGCAGTACTTC.

This chain's CDR3 is CASSYSYTGLYEQYF. In DNA, the CDR3 is TGTGCCAGCAGTTACTCATACACAGGGCTCTACGAGCAGTACTTC. The gene calls are TRBV6-2 or TRBV6-3 and TRBJ2-7, with TRBD1 as a possible D gene (6 bases). Germline-derived CDR1 and CDR2 are MNHEY and SVGEGT. The CDR3 is 15 amino acids. Trimming removed 0 bases from V and 3 bases from J, with 12 bases in between.

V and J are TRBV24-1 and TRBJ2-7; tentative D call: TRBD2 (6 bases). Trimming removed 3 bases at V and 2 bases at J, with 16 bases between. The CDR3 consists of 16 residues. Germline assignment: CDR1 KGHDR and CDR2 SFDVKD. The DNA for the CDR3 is TGTGCCACCAGTGATCCCGGGGGAGGCACCCCCTACGAGCAGTACTTC. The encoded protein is CATSDPGGGTPYEQYF.

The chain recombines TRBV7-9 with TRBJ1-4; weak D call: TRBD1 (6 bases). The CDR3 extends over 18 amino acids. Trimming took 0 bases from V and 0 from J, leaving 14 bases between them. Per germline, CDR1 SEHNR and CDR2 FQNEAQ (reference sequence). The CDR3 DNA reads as TGTGCCAGCAGCTTAGCGAAGAGTAGACAGGCAACTAATGAAAAACTGTTTTTT. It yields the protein CASSLAKSRQATNEKLFF.

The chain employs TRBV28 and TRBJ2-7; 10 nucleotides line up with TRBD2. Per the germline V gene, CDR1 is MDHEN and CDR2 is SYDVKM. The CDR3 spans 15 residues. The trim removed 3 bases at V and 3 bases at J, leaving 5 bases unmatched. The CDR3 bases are TGTGCCAGCAGTTTTGTAGCGGGAGGATTCTACGAGCAGTACTTC. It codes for CASSFVAGGFYEQYF. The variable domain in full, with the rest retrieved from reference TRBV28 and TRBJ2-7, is DVKVTQSSRYLVKRTGEKVFLECVQDMDHENMFWYRQDPGLGLRLIYFSYDVKMKEKGDIPEGYSVSREKKERFSLILESASTNQTSMYLCASSFVAGGFYEQYFGPGTRLTVT.

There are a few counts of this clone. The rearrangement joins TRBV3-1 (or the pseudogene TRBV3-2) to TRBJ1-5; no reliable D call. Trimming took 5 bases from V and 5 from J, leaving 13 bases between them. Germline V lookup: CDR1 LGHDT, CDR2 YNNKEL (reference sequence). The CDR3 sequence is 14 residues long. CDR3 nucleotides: TGTGCCAGCAGCAGTCAGCCCGGGGATCAGCCCCAGCATTTT. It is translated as CASSSQPGDQPQHF.

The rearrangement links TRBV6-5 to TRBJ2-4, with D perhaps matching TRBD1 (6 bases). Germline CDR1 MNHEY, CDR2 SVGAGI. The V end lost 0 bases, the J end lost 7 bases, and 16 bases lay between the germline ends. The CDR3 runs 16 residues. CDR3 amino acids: CASSYSRPGQRNIQYF. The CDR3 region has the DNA TGTGCCAGCAGTTACTCGAGACCAGGACAGAGGAACATTCAGTACTTC.

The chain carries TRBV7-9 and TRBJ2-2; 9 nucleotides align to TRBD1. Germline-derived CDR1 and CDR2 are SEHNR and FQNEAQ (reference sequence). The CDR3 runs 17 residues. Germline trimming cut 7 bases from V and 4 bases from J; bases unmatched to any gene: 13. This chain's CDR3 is CASIHPMGTGLTGELFF. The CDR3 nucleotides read TGTGCCAGCATTCACCCCATGGGGACAGGGCTCACCGGGGAGCTGTTTTTT.

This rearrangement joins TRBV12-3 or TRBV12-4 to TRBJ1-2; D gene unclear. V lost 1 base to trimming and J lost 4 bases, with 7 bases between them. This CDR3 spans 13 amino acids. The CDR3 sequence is CASSLVAVYGYTF. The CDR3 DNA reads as TGTGCCAGCAGTTTAGTGGCAGTCTATGGCTACACCTTC.

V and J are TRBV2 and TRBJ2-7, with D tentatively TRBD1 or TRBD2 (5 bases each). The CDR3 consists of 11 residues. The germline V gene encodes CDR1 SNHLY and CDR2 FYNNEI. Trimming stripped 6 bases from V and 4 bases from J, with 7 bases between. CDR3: CASRGTYEQYF. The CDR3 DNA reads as TGTGCCAGCAGAGGGACGTACGAGCAGTACTTC.

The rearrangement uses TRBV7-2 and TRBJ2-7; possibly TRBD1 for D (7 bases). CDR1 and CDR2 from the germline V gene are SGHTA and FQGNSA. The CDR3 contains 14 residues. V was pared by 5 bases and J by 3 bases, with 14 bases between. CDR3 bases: TGTGCCAGCAGCCAGGGGGGACAGAACTACGAGCAGTACTTC. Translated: CASSQGGQNYEQYF.

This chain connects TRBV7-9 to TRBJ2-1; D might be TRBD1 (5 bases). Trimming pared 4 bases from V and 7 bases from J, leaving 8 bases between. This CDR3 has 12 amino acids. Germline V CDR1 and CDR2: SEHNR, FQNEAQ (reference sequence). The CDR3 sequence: CASSSDKNEQFF. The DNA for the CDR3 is TGTGCCAGCAGCTCGGACAAGAATGAGCAGTTCTTC.